The rows below give T cell receptor beta chains drawn from one sample of a study of CD8+CD57+ T cells in acquired aplastic anemia. TCRdb analysed the reads with MiXCR anew, one entry per CDR3 protein. The profile shows 150,000 to 200,000 distinct CDR3 sequences, 64% of them singletons. The sequencing sample was made of sorted CD4+, CD8+, or CD8+CD57+ T cells (not recorded which) from PBMCs. Every receptor here comes from a human donor with severe aplastic anemia or a healthy control (not recorded which). Each CDR3 is given with its conserved first and last residue. Each record gives: V gene, J gene, CDR3 protein.

TRBV20-1	TRBJ1-1	CSARSLGQGHTEAFF
TRBV19	TRBJ2-2	CASSIGTSGATGELFF
TRBV6-1	TRBJ1-4	CASSPGQGEEKLFF
TRBV29-1	TRBJ2-3	CSAERFGASTDTQYF
TRBV29-1	TRBJ2-1	CSVVSGSGGEQFF
TRBV25-1	TRBJ1-1	CASSETGRKTEAFF
TRBV20-1	TRBJ1-5	CSARLIRPQHF
TRBV19	TRBJ2-5	CASSKRAQGQETQYF
TRBV9	TRBJ1-4	CASSVSGESNHRRGNEKLFF
TRBV24-1	TRBJ2-1	CATSGLAGGNEQFF
TRBV19	TRBJ2-2	CASSLADTNTGELLF
TRBV3-1	TRBJ1-2	CASSHQQGTYGYTF
TRBV27	TRBJ2-7	CASSSLTGVYEQYF
TRBV29-1	TRBJ2-6	CSVEHSTGANVLTF
TRBV7-2	TRBJ2-7	CASSLFLVEQYF
TRBV14	TRBJ2-1	CASSPYGGRGEQFF
TRBV10-3	TRBJ2-7	CAIGERIYEQYF
TRBV10-3	TRBJ2-7	CAIKVASRGTGGYEQYF
TRBV6-1	TRBJ2-3	CASSETGGAPDTQYF
TRBV29-1	TRBJ1-3	CSVNQGSGNTIYF
TRBV20-1	TRBJ1-5	CSARFGRLSNQPQHF
TRBV19	TRBJ2-1	CASGGYNEQFF
TRBV7-8	TRBJ2-3	CASSFTGVADTQYF
TRBV9	TRBJ2-7	CASSAGTGGDEQYF
TRBV2	TRBJ2-7	CASSSGRGIYEQYF
TRBV6-8	TRBJ1-6	CASSPRGDSPLHF